Given below is one T cell receptor beta chain in context. Antigen: not known. TCR alpha and beta CDR3 regions were amplified from RNA using iRepertoire nested multiplex PCR. One-step reverse transcription and amplification started from roughly 100-400 ng of tissue mRNA or PBMC total RNA. One entry per CDR3 protein, called by TCRdb with MiXCR from the multiplex PCR reads. In the table there are approximately 89,000 distinct CDR3 sequences, approximately 22% of which are singletons. The sample belongs to a study of glioma-infiltrating T cells. Study results and limitations: Very few CDR3 sequences were shared between tissue and blood. Gliomas, especially low-grade, showed above-expected tissue-blood divergence; non-neoplastic patients showed below.

Trimming left V 2 bases short and J 5 bases short, with 6 bases between. The germline V gene has CDR1 SGHAT and CDR2 FQNNGV. There are 13 residues in the CDR3. This chain joins TRBV11-2 and TRBJ1-4; D is unresolved. The sequencing input was glioma tissue, nonneoplastic brain tissue, or PBMCs (not recorded which). The source is a human donor with low-grade glioma or glioblastoma, undergoing nonglioma brain surgery, or in good health (not recorded which). CDR3 loop: CASSLRPNEKLFF. The CDR3 DNA reads TGTGCCAGCAGCTTAAGACCCAATGAAAAACTGTTTTTT.